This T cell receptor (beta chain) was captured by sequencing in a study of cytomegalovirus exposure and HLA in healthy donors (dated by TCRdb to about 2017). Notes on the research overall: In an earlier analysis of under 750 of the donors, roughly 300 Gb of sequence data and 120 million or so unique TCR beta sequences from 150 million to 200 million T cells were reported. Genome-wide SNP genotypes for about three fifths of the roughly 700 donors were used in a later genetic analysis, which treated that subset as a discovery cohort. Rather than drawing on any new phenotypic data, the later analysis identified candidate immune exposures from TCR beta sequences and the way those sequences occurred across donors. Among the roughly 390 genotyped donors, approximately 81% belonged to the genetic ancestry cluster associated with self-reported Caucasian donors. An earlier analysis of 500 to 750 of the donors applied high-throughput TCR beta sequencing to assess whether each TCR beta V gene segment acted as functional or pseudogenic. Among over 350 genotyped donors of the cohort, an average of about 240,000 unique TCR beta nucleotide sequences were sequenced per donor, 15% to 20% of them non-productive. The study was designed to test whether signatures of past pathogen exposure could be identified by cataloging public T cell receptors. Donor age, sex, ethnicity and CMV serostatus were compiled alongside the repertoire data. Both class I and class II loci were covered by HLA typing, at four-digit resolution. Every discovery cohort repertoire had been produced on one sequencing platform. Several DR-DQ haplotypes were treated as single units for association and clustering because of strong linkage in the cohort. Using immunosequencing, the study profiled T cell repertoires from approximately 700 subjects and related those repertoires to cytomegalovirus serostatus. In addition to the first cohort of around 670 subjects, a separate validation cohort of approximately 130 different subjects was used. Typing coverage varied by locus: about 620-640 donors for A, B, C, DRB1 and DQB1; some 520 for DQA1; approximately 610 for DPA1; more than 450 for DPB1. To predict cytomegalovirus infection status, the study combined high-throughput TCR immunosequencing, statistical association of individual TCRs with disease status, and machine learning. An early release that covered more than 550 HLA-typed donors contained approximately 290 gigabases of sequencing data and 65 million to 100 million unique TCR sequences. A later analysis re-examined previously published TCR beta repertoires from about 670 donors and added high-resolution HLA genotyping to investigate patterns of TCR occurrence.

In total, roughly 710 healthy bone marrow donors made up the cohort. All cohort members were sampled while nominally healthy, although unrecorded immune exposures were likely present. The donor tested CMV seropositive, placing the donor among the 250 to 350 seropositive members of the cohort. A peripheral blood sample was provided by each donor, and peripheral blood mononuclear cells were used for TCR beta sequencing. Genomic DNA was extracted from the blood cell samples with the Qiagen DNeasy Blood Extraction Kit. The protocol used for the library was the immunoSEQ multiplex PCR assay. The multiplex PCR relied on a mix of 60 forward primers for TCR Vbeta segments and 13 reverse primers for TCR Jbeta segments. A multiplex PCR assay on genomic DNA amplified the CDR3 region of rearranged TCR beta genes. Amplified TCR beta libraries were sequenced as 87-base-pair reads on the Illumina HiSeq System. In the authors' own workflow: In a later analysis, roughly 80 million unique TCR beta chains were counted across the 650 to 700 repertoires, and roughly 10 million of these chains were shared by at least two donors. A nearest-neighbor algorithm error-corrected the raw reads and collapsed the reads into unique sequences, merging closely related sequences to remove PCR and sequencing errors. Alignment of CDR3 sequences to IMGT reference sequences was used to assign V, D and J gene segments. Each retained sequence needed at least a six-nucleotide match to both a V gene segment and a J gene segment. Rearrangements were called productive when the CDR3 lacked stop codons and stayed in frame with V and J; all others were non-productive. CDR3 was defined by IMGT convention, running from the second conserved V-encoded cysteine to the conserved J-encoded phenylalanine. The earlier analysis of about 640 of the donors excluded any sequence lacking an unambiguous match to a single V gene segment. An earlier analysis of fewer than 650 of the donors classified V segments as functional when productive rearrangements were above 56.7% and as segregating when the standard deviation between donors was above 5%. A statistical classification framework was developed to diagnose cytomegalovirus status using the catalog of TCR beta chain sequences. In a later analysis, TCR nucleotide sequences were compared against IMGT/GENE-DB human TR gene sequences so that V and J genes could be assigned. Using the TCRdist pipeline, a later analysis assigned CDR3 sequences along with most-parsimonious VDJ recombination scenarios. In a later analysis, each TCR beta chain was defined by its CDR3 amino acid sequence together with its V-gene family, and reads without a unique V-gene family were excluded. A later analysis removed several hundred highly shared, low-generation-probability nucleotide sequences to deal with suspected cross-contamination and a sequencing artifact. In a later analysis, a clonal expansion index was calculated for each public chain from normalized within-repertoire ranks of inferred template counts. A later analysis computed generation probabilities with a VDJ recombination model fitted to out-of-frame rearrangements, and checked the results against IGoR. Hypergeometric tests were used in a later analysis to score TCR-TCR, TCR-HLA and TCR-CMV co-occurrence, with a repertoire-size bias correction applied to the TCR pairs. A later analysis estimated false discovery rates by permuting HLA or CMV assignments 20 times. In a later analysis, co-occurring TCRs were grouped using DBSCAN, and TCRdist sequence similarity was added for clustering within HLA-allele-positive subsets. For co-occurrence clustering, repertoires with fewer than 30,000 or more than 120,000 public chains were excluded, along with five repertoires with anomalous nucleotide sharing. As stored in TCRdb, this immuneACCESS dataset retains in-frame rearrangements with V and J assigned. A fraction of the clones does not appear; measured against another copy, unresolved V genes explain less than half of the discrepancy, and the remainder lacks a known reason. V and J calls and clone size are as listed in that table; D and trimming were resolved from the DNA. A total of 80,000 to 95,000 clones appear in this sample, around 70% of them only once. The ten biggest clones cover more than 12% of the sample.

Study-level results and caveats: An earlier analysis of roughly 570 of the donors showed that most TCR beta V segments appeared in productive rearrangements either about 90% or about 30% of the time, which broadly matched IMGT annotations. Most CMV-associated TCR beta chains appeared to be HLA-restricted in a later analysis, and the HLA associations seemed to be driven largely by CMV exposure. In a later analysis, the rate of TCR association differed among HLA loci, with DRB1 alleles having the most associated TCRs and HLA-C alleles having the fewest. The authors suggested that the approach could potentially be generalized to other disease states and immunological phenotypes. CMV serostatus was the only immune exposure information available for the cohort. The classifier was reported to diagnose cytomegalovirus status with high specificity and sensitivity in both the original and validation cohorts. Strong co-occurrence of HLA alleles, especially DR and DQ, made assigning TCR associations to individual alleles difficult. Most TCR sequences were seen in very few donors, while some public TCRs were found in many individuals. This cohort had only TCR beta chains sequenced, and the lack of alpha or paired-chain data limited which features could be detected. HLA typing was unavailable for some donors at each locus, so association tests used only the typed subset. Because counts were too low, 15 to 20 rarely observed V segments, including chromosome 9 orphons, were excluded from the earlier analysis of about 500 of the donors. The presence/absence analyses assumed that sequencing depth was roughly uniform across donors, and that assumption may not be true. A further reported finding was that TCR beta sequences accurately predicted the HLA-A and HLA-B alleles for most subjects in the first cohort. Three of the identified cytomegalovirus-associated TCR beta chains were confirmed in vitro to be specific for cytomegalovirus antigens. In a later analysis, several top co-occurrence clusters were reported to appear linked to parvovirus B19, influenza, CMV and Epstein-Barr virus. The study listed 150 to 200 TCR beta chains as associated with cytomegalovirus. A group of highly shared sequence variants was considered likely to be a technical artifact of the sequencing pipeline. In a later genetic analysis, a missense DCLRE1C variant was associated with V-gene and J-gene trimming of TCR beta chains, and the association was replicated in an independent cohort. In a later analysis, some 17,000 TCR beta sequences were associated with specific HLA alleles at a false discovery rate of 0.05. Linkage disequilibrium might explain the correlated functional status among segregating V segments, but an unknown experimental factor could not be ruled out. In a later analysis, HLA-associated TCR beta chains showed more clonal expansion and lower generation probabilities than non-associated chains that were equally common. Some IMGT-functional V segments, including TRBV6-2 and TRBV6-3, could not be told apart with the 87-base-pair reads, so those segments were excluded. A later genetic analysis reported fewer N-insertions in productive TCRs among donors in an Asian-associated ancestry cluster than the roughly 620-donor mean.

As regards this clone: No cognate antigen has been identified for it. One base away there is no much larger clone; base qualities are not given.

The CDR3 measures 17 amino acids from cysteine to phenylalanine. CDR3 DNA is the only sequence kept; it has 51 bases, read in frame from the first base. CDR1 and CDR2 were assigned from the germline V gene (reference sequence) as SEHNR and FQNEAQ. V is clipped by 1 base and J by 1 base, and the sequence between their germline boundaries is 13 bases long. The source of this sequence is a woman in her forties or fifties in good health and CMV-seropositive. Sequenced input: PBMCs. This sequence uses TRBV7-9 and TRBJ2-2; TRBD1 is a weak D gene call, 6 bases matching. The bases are TGTGCCAGCAGCTTAGTTTTTGGGGGCCGGAACACCGGGGAGCTGTTTTTT. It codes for CASSLVFGGRNTGELFF. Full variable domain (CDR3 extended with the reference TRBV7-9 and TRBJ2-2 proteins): DTGVSQNPRHKITKRGQNVTFRCDPISEHNRLYWYRQTLGQGPEFLTYFQNEAQLEKSRLLSDRFSAERPKGSFSTLEIQRTEQGDSAMYLCASSLVFGGRNTGELFFGEGSRLTVL.